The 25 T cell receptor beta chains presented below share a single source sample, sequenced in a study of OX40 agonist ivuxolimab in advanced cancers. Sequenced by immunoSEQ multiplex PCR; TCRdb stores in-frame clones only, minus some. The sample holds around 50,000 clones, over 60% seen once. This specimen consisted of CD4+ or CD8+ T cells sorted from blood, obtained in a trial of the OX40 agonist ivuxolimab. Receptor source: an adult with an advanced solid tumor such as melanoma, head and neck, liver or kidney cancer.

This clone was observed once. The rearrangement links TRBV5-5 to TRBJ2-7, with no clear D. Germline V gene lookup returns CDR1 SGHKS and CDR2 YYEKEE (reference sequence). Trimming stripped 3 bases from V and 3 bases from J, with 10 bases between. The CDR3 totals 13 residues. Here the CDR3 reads CASSSYNSYEQYF. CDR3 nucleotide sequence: TGTGCCAGCAGCTCCTACAACAGCTACGAGCAGTACTTC.

The CDR3 spells CASSPLAGALPGELFF. In DNA form, the CDR3 reads TGTGCCAGCTCACCATTAGCGGGAGCACTCCCCGGGGAGCTGTTTTTT. V usage is TRBV18 and J usage is TRBJ2-2; 9 bases are a match to TRBD2. V dropped 2 bases and J dropped 6; count of bases not matched to a gene: 7. This CDR3 has 16 residues. Germline V CDR1 and CDR2: KGHSH, LQKENI.

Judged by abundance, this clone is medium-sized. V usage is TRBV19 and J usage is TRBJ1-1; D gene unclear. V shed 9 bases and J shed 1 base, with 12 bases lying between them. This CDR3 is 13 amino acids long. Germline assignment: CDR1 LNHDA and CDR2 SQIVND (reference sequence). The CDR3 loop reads CASHPRENTEAFF. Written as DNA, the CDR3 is TGTGCCAGCCATCCTCGCGAGAACACTGAAGCTTTCTTT.

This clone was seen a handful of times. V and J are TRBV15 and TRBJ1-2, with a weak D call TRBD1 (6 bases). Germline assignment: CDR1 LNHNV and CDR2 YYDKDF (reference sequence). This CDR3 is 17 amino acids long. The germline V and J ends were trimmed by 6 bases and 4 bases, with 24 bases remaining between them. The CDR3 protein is CATRTTGQGIEGYGYTF. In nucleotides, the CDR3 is TGTGCCACCAGGACGACGGGACAAGGGATTGAGGGCTATGGCTACACCTTC.

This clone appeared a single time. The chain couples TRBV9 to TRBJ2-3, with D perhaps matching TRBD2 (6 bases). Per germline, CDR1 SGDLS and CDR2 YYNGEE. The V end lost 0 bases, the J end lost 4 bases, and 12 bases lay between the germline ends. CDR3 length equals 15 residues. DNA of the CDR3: TGTGCCAGCAGCGTAGTAGGTAGCGGCTCAGATACGCAGTATTTT. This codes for CASSVVGSGSDTQYF.

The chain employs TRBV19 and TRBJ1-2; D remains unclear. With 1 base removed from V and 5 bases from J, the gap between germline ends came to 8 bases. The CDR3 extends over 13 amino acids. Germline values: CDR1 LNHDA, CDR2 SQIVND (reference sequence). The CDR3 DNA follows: TGTGCCAGTAGTATAGCGGCAGAATATGGCTACACCTTC. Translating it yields CASSIAAEYGYTF. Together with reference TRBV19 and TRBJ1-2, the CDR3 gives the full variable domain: DGGITQSPKYLFRKEGQNVTLSCEQNLNHDAMYWYRQDPGQGLRLIYYSQIVNDFQKGDIAEGYSVSREKKESFPLTVTSAQKNPTAFYLCASSIAAEYGYTFGSGTRLTVV.

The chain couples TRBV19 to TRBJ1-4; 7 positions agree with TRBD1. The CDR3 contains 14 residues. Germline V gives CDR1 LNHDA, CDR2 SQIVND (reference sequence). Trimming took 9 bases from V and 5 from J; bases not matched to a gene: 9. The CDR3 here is CASKGDRENEKLFF. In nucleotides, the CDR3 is TGTGCCAGCAAAGGAGACAGGGAAAATGAAAAACTGTTTTTT.

This CDR3 is CASSVLGLASGELFF. CDR3 nucleotide sequence: TGTGCCAGCAGCGTATTGGGACTAGCGTCCGGGGAGCTGTTTTTT. The J gene is TRBJ2-2, the V gene TRBV9, with 10 bases matching TRBD2. The J segment lost 6 bases and the V segment lost 1 base, leaving 3 bases of the junction unmatched. Germline-derived CDR1 and CDR2 are SGDLS and YYNGEE. The CDR3 runs to 15 residues.

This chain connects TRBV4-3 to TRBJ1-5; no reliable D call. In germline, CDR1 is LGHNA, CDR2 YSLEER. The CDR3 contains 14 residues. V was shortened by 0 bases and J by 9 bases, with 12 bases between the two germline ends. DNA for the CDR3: TGCGCCAGCAGCCAAGACCCCTCAGTCCTGCCCCAGCATTTT. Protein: CASSQDPSVLPQHF.

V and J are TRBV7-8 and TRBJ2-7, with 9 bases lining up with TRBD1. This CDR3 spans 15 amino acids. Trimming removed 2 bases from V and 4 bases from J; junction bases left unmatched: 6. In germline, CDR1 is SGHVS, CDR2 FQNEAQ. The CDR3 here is CASSLRRDRVYEQYF. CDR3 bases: TGTGCCAGCAGCTTAAGGAGGGACAGGGTGTACGAGCAGTACTTC.

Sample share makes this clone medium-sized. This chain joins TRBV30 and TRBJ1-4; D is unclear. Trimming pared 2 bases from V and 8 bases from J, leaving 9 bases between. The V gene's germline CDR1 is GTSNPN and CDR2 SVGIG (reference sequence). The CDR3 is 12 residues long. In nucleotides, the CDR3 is TGTGCCTGGAGTAGGGTAGAGGAAAAACTGTTTTTT. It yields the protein CAWSRVEEKLFF.

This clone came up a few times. CDR3 sequence (DNA): TGTGCCAGCAGCTTACGTACTAGTGTTAGCACAGATACGCAGTATTTT. This sequence encodes CASSLRTSVSTDTQYF. V is TRBV11-1 and J is TRBJ2-3; possible D gene TRBD2, 5 bases. Germline V gene lookup returns CDR1 SGHAT and CDR2 FQDESV (reference sequence). V lost 2 bases to trimming and J lost 0 bases, with 12 bases between them. The CDR3 is made up of 16 amino acids.

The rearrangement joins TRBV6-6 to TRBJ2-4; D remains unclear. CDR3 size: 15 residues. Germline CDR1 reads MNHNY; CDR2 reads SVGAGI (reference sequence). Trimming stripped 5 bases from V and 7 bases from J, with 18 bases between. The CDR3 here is CASSQPGSWTNIQYF. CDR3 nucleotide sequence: TGTGCCAGCAGTCAGCCGGGCTCCTGGACGAACATTCAGTACTTC.

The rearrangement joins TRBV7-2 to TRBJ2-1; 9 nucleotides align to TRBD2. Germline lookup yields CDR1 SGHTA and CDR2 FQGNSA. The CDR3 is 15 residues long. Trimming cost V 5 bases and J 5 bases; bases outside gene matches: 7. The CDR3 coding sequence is TGTGCCAGCAGCACTCCTAGCGGGAATCACAATGAGCAGTTCTTC. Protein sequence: CASSTPSGNHNEQFF.

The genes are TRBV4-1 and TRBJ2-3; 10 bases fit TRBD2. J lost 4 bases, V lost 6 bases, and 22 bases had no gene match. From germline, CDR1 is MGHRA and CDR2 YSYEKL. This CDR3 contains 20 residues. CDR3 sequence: CASSSGGRVRTSGRSDTQYF. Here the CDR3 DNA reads TGCGCCAGCAGTTCAGGGGGTCGGGTAAGGACTAGCGGCAGGTCAGATACGCAGTATTTT.

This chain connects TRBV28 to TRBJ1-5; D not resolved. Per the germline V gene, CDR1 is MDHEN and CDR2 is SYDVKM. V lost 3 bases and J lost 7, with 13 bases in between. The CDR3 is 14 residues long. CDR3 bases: TGTGCCAGCAGTTTCTCGGGCCTATTACAGCCCCAGCATTTT. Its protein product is CASSFSGLLQPQHF.

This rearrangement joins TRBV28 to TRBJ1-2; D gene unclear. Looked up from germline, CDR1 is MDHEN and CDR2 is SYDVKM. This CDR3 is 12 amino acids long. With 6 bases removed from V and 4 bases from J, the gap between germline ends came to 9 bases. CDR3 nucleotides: TGTGCCAGCAGCCGTCGAGGCTATGGCTACACCTTC. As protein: CASSRRGYGYTF.

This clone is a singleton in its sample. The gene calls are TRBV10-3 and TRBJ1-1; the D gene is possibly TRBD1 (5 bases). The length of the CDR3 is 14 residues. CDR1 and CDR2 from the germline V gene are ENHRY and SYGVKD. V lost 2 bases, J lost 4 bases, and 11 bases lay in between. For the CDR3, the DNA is TGTGCCATCAGTGAGATGTGGGGGACCACTGAAGCTTTCTTT. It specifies CAISEMWGTTEAFF.

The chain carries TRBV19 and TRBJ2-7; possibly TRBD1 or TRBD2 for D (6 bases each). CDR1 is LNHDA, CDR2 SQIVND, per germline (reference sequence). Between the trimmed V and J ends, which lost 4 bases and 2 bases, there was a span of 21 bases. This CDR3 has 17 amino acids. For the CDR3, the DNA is TGTGCCAGTAGTACCCCGGGGTCTGGCGGGACACCCTACGAGCAGTACTTC. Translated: CASSTPGSGGTPYEQYF.

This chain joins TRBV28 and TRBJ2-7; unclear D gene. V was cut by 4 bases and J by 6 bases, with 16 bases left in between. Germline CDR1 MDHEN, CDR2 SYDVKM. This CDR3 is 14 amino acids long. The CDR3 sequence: CASSSRMLPSEQYF. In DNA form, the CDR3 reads TGTGCCAGCAGTTCTAGGATGCTACCGTCCGAGCAGTACTTC.

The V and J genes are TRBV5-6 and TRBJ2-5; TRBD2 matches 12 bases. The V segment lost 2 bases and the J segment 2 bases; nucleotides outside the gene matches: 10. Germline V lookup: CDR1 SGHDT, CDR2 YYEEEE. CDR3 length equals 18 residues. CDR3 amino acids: CASSFSGRGLAGQETQYF. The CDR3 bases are TGTGCCAGCAGCTTCTCGGGACGAGGACTAGCGGGACAAGAGACCCAGTACTTC.

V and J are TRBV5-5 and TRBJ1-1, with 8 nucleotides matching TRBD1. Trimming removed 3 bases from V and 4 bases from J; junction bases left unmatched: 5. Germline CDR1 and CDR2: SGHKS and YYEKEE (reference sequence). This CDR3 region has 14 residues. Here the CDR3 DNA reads TGTGCCAGCAGCTCGCGACAGGGGAGCACTGAAGCTTTCTTT. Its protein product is CASSSRQGSTEAFF.

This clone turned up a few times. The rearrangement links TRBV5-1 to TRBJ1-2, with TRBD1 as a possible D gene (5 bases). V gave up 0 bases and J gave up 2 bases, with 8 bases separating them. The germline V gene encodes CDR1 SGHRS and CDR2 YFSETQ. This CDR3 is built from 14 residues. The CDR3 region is CASSLETENYGYTF. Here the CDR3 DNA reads TGCGCCAGCAGCTTGGAGACAGAAAACTATGGCTACACCTTC.

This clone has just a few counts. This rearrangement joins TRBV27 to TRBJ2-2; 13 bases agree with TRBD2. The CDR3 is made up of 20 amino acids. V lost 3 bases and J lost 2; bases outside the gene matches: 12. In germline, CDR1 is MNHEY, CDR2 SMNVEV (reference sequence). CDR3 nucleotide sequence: TGTGCCAGCAGTTTCTTACCTCCGGGACTAGCGGGATCTAACACCGGGGAGCTGTTTTTT. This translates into CASSFLPPGLAGSNTGELFF.

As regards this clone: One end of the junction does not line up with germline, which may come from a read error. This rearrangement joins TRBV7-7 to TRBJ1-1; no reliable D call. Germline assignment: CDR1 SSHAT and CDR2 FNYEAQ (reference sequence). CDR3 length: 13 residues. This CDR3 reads CASSQTRNTEAFF. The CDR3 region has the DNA TGTGCTAGCAGCCAGACCCGTAACACTGAAGCTTTCTTT. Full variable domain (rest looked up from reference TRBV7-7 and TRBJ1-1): GAGVSQSPRYKVTKRGQDVTLRCDPISSHATLYWYQQALGQGPEFLTYFNYEAQPDKSGLPSDRFSAERPEGSISTLTIQRTEQRDSAMYRCASSQTRNTEAFFGQGTRLTVV.